The 21 T cell receptor beta chains below all came from one sample that was sequenced in a study of blood T cell repertoires in COVID-19. Profiling relied on immunoSEQ multiplex PCR, and the TCRdb table lists in-frame clones only, not all of them. This repertoire shows 400,000 to 450,000 clones, around 88% found once; its top ten account for 10% to 15%. The material sequenced was peripheral blood. These TCRs come from a woman in her forties or fifties with COVID-19, enrolled during active disease.

A note on this clone: A read error likely explains this, since a far larger clone differs by one base. The chain uses TRBV6-1 and TRBJ1-1, with D tentatively TRBD1 (6 bases). From germline, CDR1 is MNHNS and CDR2 SASEGT. This CDR3 spans 11 amino acids. V was trimmed by 6 bases and J by 7 bases, leaving 9 bases between them. For the CDR3, the DNA is TGTGCCAGCAGCTGGGACAATGAAGCTTTCTTT. This sequence encodes CASSWDNEAFF.

This chain links TRBV11-2 with TRBJ2-3; TRBD1 agrees at 10 bases. CDR3 length equals 18 residues. The junction had 11 bases not matched to a gene; V was cut back by 4 bases and J by 1 base. Germline-derived CDR1 and CDR2 are SGHAT and FQNNGV. The CDR3 spells CASSYAAGTGVGTDTQYF. The CDR3 DNA is TGTGCCAGCAGCTATGCCGCCGGGACAGGGGTTGGCACAGATACGCAGTATTTT.

This chain joins TRBV29-1 and TRBJ2-1, with 9 bases identical to TRBD1. J was trimmed by 9 bases and V by 3 bases; bases with no gene match: 6. The CDR3 is 13 amino acids. Germline V gene data show CDR1 as SQVTM and CDR2 as ANQGSEA. The CDR3 DNA reads TGCAGCGTTGAGTCGACAGGGGGGGGTGAGCAGTTCTTC. Translating it yields CSVESTGGGEQFF.

The gene calls are TRBV27 and TRBJ1-4, with 8 positions matching TRBD1. The V and J ends lost 4 bases and 7 bases, in that order; junction bases with no gene match: 5. The CDR3 runs to 14 residues. The germline V gene encodes CDR1 MNHEY and CDR2 SMNVEV (reference sequence). CDR3 DNA: TGTGCCAGCAGTTCCGACAGGGGAGGTGAAAAACTGTTTTTT. Translated: CASSSDRGGEKLFF.

V usage is TRBV30 and J usage is TRBJ1-4; 7 bases agree with TRBD1. The CDR3 has 14 amino acids. The germline V gene encodes CDR1 GTSNPN and CDR2 SVGIG (reference sequence). Germline trimming cut 7 bases from V and 0 bases from J; bases unmatched to any gene: 5. CDR3 loop: CASTGQATNEKLFF. In nucleotides, the CDR3 is TGTGCCTCGACAGGGCAAGCAACTAATGAAAAACTGTTTTTT.

The V and J genes are TRBV5-1 and TRBJ2-3; no clear D gene. CDR1 and CDR2 from the germline V gene are SGHRS and YFSETQ. V gave up 0 bases and J gave up 5 bases, with 4 bases separating them. This CDR3 has 12 residues. The CDR3 sequence is CASSLDIDTQYF. As DNA, the CDR3 is TGCGCCAGCAGCTTGGATATAGATACGCAGTATTTT.

This clone was observed once. The chain recombines TRBV9 with TRBJ1-6, with 8 bases aligning to TRBD1. The CDR3 is 13 residues long. Germline loops: CDR1 SGDLS, CDR2 YYNGEE. J lost 11 bases, V lost 4 bases, and 5 bases had no gene match. The DNA for the CDR3 is TGTGCCAGCAGCCCGCGGACAGGGCCACCCCTCCACTTT. This codes for CASSPRTGPPLHF.

The chain couples TRBV4-2 to TRBJ1-1, with D unclear. The CDR3 has 15 amino acids. Between the trimmed V and J ends, which lost 1 base and 1 base, there was a span of 10 bases. Germline values: CDR1 LGHNA, CDR2 YNFKEQ. In DNA, the CDR3 is TGTGCCAGCAGCCAAGTGGCCGATCAGAACACTGAAGCTTTCTTT. This encodes CASSQVADQNTEAFF.

The gene calls are TRBV7-6 and TRBJ2-2; D might be TRBD2 (7 bases). CDR1 is SGHVS and CDR2 is FNYEAQ in the germline V gene. The CDR3 runs to 16 residues. Trimming removed 0 bases from V and 7 bases from J, with 15 bases in between. The DNA of the CDR3 is TGTGCCAGCAGCTTAGCGGGGGGGGCGCTGAGCGGGGAGCTGTTTTTT. This codes for CASSLAGGALSGELFF.

This sequence joins TRBV30 and TRBJ1-6; D unresolved. Trimming cost V 0 bases and J 9 bases, with 15 bases left between them. CDR3 length equals 15 residues. Germline CDR1 is GTSNPN and CDR2 is SVGIG (reference sequence). Written as DNA, the CDR3 is TGTGCCTGGAGTGTATCGGGGAGTTATGGTTCACCCCTCCACTTT. It specifies CAWSVSGSYGSPLHF. The entire variable domain, with the rest obtained from reference TRBV30 and TRBJ1-6, is as follows: SQTIHQWPATLVQPVGSPLSLECTVEGTSNPNLYWYRQAAGRGLQLLFYSVGIGQISSEVPQNLSASRPQDRQFILSSKKLLLSDSGFYLCAWSVSGSYGSPLHFGNGTRLTVT.

This chain connects TRBV6-5 to TRBJ2-7, with D perhaps TRBD2 (5 bases). CDR1 and CDR2 from the germline V gene are MNHEY and SVGAGI. This CDR3 has 13 amino acids. The V and J ends lost 6 bases and 6 bases respectively, with 15 bases between them. The CDR3 reads CASRDRGSGEQYF. For the CDR3, the DNA is TGTGCCAGCAGAGACCGGGGATCGGGCGAGCAGTACTTC.

This chain connects TRBV7-9 to TRBJ1-2; unclear D gene. The CDR3 has 12 amino acids. Germline V lookup: CDR1 SEHNR, CDR2 FQNEAQ (reference sequence). Trimming took off 3 bases at V and 8 bases at J, with 10 bases between the two ends. The CDR3 DNA is TGTGCCAGCAGCTTGGGCCCTTGGGGCTACACCTTC. Translated, it gives CASSLGPWGYTF.

V and J are TRBV15 and TRBJ1-2; D remains ambiguous. This CDR3 region has 13 residues. Germline loops: CDR1 LNHNV, CDR2 YYDKDF (reference sequence). With 0 bases removed from V and 4 bases from J, the gap between germline ends came to 6 bases. The CDR3, as DNA: TGTGCCACCAGCAGAGACCCATCCTATGGCTACACCTTC. Its translation: CATSRDPSYGYTF.

This sequence joins TRBV11-2 and TRBJ1-1, with a weak D call TRBD1 (5 bases). Trimming removed 3 bases from V and 4 bases from J, with 15 bases in between. CDR3 size: 15 residues. Germline CDR1 and CDR2: SGHAT and FQNNGV. The CDR3 here is CASSFFGVQGTEAFF. Written as DNA, the CDR3 is TGTGCCAGCAGCTTCTTCGGAGTCCAGGGCACTGAAGCTTTCTTT.

The chain links TRBV7-2 to TRBJ2-3; TRBD2 is a possible D gene (6 bases). Trimming removed 5 bases from V and 2 bases from J, with 11 bases in between. Germline V lookup: CDR1 SGHTA, CDR2 FQGNSA. The CDR3 is made up of 14 amino acids. The CDR3 reads CASSPGEYTDTQYF. The CDR3 nucleotides read TGTGCCAGCAGCCCGGGGGAATACACAGATACGCAGTATTTT.

In its sample, this clone was seen once. The chain has TRBV7-2 and TRBJ1-2, with a weak D call TRBD1 (5 bases). There are 16 residues in the CDR3. Germline V gene lookup returns CDR1 SGHTA and CDR2 FQGNSA. Deletions cut 0 bases from V and 6 bases from J, with 17 bases between. Written as DNA, the CDR3 is TGTGCCAGCAGCTTAGCCAGACCCCGGGGGACCCATGGCTACACCTTC. Protein sequence: CASSLARPRGTHGYTF.

The rearrangement joins TRBV6-5 to TRBJ2-2; 7 bases align to TRBD1. The V gene's germline CDR1 is MNHEY and CDR2 SVGAGI. The CDR3 extends over 14 amino acids. The ends lost 5 bases at V and 4 bases at J; junction bases unmatched: 4. CDR3 protein: CASSQTGITGELFF. CDR3 DNA sequence: TGTGCCAGCAGTCAGACAGGGATCACCGGGGAGCTGTTTTTT.

The rearrangement uses TRBV30 and TRBJ1-5; tentatively, D is TRBD1 (5 bases). The CDR3 runs to 15 residues. V was pared by 1 base and J by 11 bases, with 21 bases between. Germline CDR1 and CDR2: GTSNPN and SVGIG (reference sequence). The CDR3 DNA sequence: TGTGCCTGGAGTGGACAGACTGGGTGGTTGGTGACCCAGCATTTT. The encoded protein is CAWSGQTGWLVTQHF.

V usage is TRBV19 and J usage is TRBJ1-4, with D unclear. Trimming cost V 1 base and J 4 bases, with 7 bases left between them. Germline values: CDR1 LNHDA, CDR2 SQIVND (reference sequence). The CDR3 consists of 14 residues. The CDR3 loop is CASSIGAHNEKLFF. DNA of the CDR3: TGTGCCAGTAGTATAGGTGCGCATAATGAAAAACTGTTTTTT.

The V call is TRBV3-1 (or the pseudogene TRBV3-2), the J call TRBJ2-5; a possible D gene is TRBD1 (6 bases). Trimming cost V 2 bases and J 5 bases, with 12 bases left between them. Germline V CDR1 and CDR2: LGHDT, YNNKEL (reference sequence). CDR3 length: 14 amino acids. The CDR3 sequence is CASSQPDRFETQYF. CDR3 nucleotides: TGTGCCAGCAGCCAACCTGACAGGTTTGAGACCCAGTACTTC.

The chain has TRBV6-4 and TRBJ2-1, with TRBD2 as a possible D gene (5 bases). Trimming took off 2 bases at V and 0 bases at J, with 8 bases between the two ends. Germline V gene lookup returns CDR1 MRHNA and CDR2 SNTAGT. CDR3 length: 15 amino acids. The CDR3 nucleotides read TGTGCCAGCAGTGACAGCGGCCTCTCCTACAATGAGCAGTTCTTC. This translates into CASSDSGLSYNEQFF.